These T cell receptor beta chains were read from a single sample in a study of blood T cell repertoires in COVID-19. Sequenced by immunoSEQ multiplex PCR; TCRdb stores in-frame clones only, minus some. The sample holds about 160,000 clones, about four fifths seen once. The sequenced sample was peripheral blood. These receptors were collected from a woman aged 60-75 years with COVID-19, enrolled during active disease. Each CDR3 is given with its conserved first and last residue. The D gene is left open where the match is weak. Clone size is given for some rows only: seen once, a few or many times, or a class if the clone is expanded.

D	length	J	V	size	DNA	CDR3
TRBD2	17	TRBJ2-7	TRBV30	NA	TGTGCCTGGAGTGTACGTCTAGCGGGAGATCCAGCCTACGAGCAGTACTTC	CAWSVRLAGDPAYEQYF
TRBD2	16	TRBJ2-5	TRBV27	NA	TGTGCCAGCAGTTTCTCCGCGGGAGGGCCTCGGGAGACCCAGTACTTC	CASSFSAGGPRETQYF
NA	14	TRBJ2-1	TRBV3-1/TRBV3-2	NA	TGTGCCAGCAGCCAATTCAGGGATGGGGATGAGCAGTTCTTC	CASSQFRDGDEQFF
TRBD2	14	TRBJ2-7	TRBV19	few	TGTGCCAGTAGTCCGGGACTAGCGGGATACGAGCAGTACTTC	CASSPGLAGYEQYF
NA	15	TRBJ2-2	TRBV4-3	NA	TGCGCCAGCAGCCAAGATTTCAGGAACACCGGGGAGCTGTTTTTT	CASSQDFRNTGELFF
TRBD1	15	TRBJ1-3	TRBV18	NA	TGTGCCAGCTCACCGACGACAGGGGCTGGAAACACCATATATTTT	CASSPTTGAGNTIYF
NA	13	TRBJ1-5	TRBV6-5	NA	TGTGTCAGCAGCCAAGACAGGCTCAGGCCCCAGCATTTT	CVSSQDRLRPQHF
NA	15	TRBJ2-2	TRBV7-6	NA	TGTGCCAGCAGCTTAGCGGGGGGAGACACCGGGGAGCTGTTTTTT	CASSLAGGDTGELFF
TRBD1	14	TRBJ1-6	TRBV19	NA	TGTGCCAGCGACAGGGTAGGTGGTAATTCACCCCTCCACTTT	CASDRVGGNSPLHF
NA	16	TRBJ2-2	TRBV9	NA	TGTGCCAGCAGCGTAGGAGCGCCTGCGAACACCGGGGAGCTGTTTTTT	CASSVGAPANTGELFF
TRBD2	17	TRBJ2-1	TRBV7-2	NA	TGTGCCAGCAGCTTAATCAGCGGGGGGGCCGCCTATAATGAGCAGTTCTTC	CASSLISGGAAYNEQFF
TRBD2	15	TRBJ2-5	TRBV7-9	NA	TGTGCCAGCAGCCCCCCGGGGAGGGGCGGGGAGACCCAGTACTTC	CASSPPGRGGETQYF
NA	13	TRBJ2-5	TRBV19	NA	TGTGCCAGTAGTTCGGCGACAGGCGGGACCCAGTACTTC	CASSSATGGTQYF
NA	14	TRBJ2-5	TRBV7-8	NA	TGTGCCAGCAGCTTAAATGTAGGGGCGGAGACCCAGTACTTC	CASSLNVGAETQYF
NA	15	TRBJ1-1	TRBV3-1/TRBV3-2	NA	TGTGCCAGCAGCCAAGTTTTCGGTGGGAACACTGAAGCTTTCTTT	CASSQVFGGNTEAFF
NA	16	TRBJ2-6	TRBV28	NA	TGTGCCAGCACCCCCAGGGGTTTTTCTGGGGCCAACGTCCTGACTTTC	CASTPRGFSGANVLTF
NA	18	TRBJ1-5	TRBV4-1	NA	TGCGCCAGCAGCCCCCGGGACACTTACCCTAGGAGCAATCAGCCCCAGCATTTT	CASSPRDTYPRSNQPQHF
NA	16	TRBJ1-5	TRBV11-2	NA	TGTGCCAGCAGCTTAGAGATGGGGCGACCAAATCAGCCCCAGCATTTT	CASSLEMGRPNQPQHF
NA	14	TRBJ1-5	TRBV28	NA	TGTGCCAGCCGAGCCCGGGACACGGGTCAGCCCCAGCATTTT	CASRARDTGQPQHF
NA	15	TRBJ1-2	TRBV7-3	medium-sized	TGTGCCAGCAGCCCACAGGGTCAAGCCAACTATGGCTACACCTTC	CASSPQGQANYGYTF
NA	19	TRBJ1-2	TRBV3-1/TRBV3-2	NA	TGTGCCAGCAGTCGACGTATGATTTGGACAGCCAACCTTAACTATGGCTACACCTTC	CASSRRMIWTANLNYGYTF
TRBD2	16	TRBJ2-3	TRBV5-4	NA	TGTGCCAGCAAGGGGCGCGGGGGGCCGGTCTCAGATACGCAGTATTTT	CASKGRGGPVSDTQYF
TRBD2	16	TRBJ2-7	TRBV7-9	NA	TGTGCCAGCAGCCTCGCCGGCGGGAGGGCGGGAAACGAGCAGTACTTC	CASSLAGGRAGNEQYF
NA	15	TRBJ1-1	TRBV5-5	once	TGTGCCAGCAGTAATACAGGGCGGGTTAACACTGAAGCTTTCTTT	CASSNTGRVNTEAFF
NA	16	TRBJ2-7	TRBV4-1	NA	TGCGCCAGCAGCCGTTTCCTAGCGACCCTCTCCTACGAGCAGTACTTC	CASSRFLATLSYEQYF
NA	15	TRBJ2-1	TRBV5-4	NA	TGTGCCAGCAGCTTGGGTCAGTTTTCCTACAATGAGCAGTTCTTC	CASSLGQFSYNEQFF
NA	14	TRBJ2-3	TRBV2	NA	TGTGCCAGCAGGGATACAGGGAGCACAGATACGCAGTATTTT	CASRDTGSTDTQYF
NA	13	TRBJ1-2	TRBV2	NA	TGTGCCAGCAGCGCACAGGGATCCTATGGCTACACCTTC	CASSAQGSYGYTF
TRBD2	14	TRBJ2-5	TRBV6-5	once	TGTGCCAGCAGTTCGGGACTACCTCAAGAGACCCAGTACTTC	CASSSGLPQETQYF
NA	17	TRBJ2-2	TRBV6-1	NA	TGTGCCAGCAGTGGGCCTCGACTAGGAAGAACCACCGGGGAGCTGTTTTTT	CASSGPRLGRTTGELFF
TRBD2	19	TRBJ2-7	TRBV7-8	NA	TGTGCCAGCAGCTTAGCGTCCGGGACTAGCGGGAGGGCCCCTCTCGAGCAGTACTTC	CASSLASGTSGRAPLEQYF
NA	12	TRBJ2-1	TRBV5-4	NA	TGTGCCAGCAGCCTACAGTGGAATGAGCAGTTCTTC	CASSLQWNEQFF
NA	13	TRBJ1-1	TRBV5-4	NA	TGTGCCAGCAGCTGGGGCGGTAACACTGAAGCTTTCTTT	CASSWGGNTEAFF
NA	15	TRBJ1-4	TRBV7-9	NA	TGTGCCAGCAGCCCGCGGGACCGAGTTGAAGAAAAACTGTTTTTT	CASSPRDRVEEKLFF
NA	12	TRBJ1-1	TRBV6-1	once	TGTGCCAGCAGAACAGGGTCTCGTCAAGCTTTCTTT	CASRTGSRQAFF
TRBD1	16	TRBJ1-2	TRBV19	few	TGTGCCACCTTCAACCGGGACAGGGATATTTACGGGGGCTACACCTTC	CATFNRDRDIYGGYTF
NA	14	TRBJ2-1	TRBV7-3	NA	TGTGCCAGCAGCTTAGCGGGCCTCAATAATGAGCAGTTCTTC	CASSLAGLNNEQFF